This T cell receptor beta chain originates from a study of vaccination and CD4 T cells after COVID-19. Study information: The study collected post-vaccine samples a median 72 days after dose two, with a range of 14 to 241.

Trimming took off 5 bases at V and 0 bases at J, with 13 bases between the two ends. The CDR3 length is 14 residues. Germline loops: CDR1 DFQATT, CDR2 SNEGSKA (reference sequence). Regarding treatment: 10-day PBMC culture with coronavirus spike peptide pools or control peptides (ViraFEST assay). CD4+ T cells that had been cultured provided DNA sequenced with the Oncomine TCR Beta short-read assay. MiXCR, applied by TCRdb to the PCR reads, yields one record per CDR3 protein. The sample comprises about 4,600 distinct CDR3 sequences, 43% of which are singletons, and about 41% rests with the top ten. This clonotype was counted a few times. The target antigen is unknown.

The sequence was obtained from a human donor who had recovered from COVID-19. Input material: CD4+ T cells from blood, cultured in vitro. The chain joins TRBV20-1 to TRBJ2-5, with D unresolved. The CDR3 reads CSARFGSYQETQYF. CDR3 in DNA: TGCAGTGCTCGTTTCGGCAGTTACCAAGAGACCCAGTACTTC.